Below, 5 T cell receptor beta chains from the same sample are listed, as sequenced in a study of T cell responses to AZD1222 COVID-19 vaccine. Generated by immunoSEQ multiplex PCR, the TCRdb table keeps only in-frame clones and is missing some. The table has 160,000 or so clones, approximately 87% seen once. The source material was peripheral blood, sampled 28 days after the second AZD1222 dose. The receptors were sampled from an adult who received the AZD1222 COVID-19 vaccine.

This sequence joins TRBV28 and TRBJ2-2; tentatively, D is TRBD2 (6 bases). The CDR3 contains 15 residues. V lost 6 bases, J lost 6 bases, and 17 bases lay in between. In germline, CDR1 is MDHEN, CDR2 SYDVKM. This CDR3 reads CASSRRTREAGELFF. DNA of the CDR3: TGTGCCAGCAGCCGCCGGACAAGGGAGGCCGGGGAGCTGTTTTTT.

This clone appeared a single time. This chain uses TRBV20-1 with TRBJ1-4, with unresolved D. Germline V gives CDR1 DFQATT, CDR2 SNEGSKA (reference sequence). The CDR3 length is 17 residues. V was cut by 3 bases and J by 0 bases, with 17 bases left in between. CDR3 sequence: CSASSPWEGSTNEKLFF. The CDR3 DNA follows: TGCAGTGCTAGTTCACCTTGGGAAGGATCAACTAATGAAAAACTGTTTTTT.

The chain couples TRBV30 to TRBJ2-4, with 9 bases that match TRBD1. Germline loops: CDR1 GTSNPN, CDR2 SVGIG (reference sequence). V gave up 2 bases and J gave up 3 bases; unmatched junction bases: 2. The CDR3 length is 14 residues. The CDR3 region has the DNA TGTGCCTGGAGTCCGGGACAGGGCAAAAACATTCAGTACTTC. It encodes CAWSPGQGKNIQYF.

With regard to this clone: Other DNA sequences in this sample translate to the same CDR3. V and J are TRBV18 and TRBJ2-7; TRBD1 matches 9 bases. Trimming took 5 bases from V and 4 from J; bases not matched to a gene: 0. From germline, CDR1 is KGHSH and CDR2 LQKENI. The CDR3 covers 12 residues. CDR3 nucleotides: TGTGCCAGCTCAGGGACAGGGTACGAGCAGTACTTC. Protein: CASSGTGYEQYF.

The chain combines TRBV5-1 with TRBJ1-5; D is possibly TRBD1 (5 bases). Trimming left V 0 bases short and J 7 bases short, with 14 bases between. The CDR3 extends over 15 amino acids. Germline V CDR1 and CDR2: SGHRS, YFSETQ. CDR3 bases: TGCGCCAGCAGCTTGGTGGCAGGGCCTGGACAGCCCCAGCATTTT. It specifies CASSLVAGPGQPQHF.